This TCR beta chain was profiled in a study of T cells in Graves' hyperthyroidism and ophthalmopathy. The CDR3 regions of TCR beta were amplified from RNA transcripts. Initially, a first-round RT-PCR of the TCR CDR3 employed the HTBI primer set. TCRdb recomputed calls from the multiplex PCR reads with MiXCR, one row per CDR3 protein. The sample has hundreds of thousands of distinct CDR3 sequences, roughly 15% seen once; the top ten hold around an eighth. This clonotype occurred many times. The origin of this receptor is a woman between 50 and 59 years old with Graves' ophthalmopathy. The sequenced material came from blood.

This CDR3 is CASSSSRGTGELFF. The CDR3 coding sequence is TGTGCCAGCAGCTCAAGCAGGGGTACCGGGGAGCTGTTTTTT. The chain recombines TRBV7-3 with TRBJ2-2; D perhaps matches TRBD1 (6 bases). The V gene's germline CDR1 is SGHTA and CDR2 FQGTGA. This CDR3 has 14 amino acids. V was trimmed by 4 bases and J by 5 bases, leaving 11 bases between them.